This paragraph covers one T cell receptor beta chain sequence. Its antigen is undetermined. These data are taken from a study of OX40 agonist ivuxolimab in advanced cancers. Study overall: Three patients got partial responses; one had hepatocellular carcinoma and two had cutaneous melanoma.

Notes on the study in general: Within 6 weeks, CD4+ and CD8+ blood T cells expanded clonally at 0.1 to 3.0 mg/kg.

V lost 6 bases and J 5 bases, leaving 20 bases between the germline ends. The CDR3 is made up of 15 amino acids. Germline-derived CDR1 and CDR2 are SNHLY and FYNNEI. Assay: immunoSEQ multiplex PCR; the TCRdb copy retains only in-frame clones and omits some. The data contain about 45,000 clones, roughly 88% of them singletons. The receptor was derived from an adult with an advanced solid tumor such as melanoma, head and neck, liver or kidney cancer. The material sequenced was CD4+ or CD8+ T cells sorted from blood, taken in a trial of the OX40 agonist ivuxolimab. The V gene is TRBV2, the J gene TRBJ2-7, with D possibly matching TRBD2 (5 bases). The chain's CDR3 is CASRTLESGYDEQYF. CDR3 DNA: TGTGCCAGCAGGACTTTGGAGTCGGGATACGACGAGCAGTACTTC.